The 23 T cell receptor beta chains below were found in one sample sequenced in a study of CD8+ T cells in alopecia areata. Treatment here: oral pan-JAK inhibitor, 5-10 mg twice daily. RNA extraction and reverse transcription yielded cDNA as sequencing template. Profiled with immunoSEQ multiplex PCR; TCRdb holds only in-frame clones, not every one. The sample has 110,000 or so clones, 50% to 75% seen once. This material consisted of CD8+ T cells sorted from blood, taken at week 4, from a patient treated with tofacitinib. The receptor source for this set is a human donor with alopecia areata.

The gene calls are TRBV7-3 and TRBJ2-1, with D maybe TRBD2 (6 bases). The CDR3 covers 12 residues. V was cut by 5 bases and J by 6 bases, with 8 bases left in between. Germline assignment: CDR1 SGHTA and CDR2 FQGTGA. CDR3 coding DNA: TGTGCCAGCAGCCAAGCGGGCAATGAGCAGTTCTTC. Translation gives CASSQAGNEQFF.

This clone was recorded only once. The CDR3 coding sequence is TGTGCCTGGAGTCCGCGTCGGGGTTCAGCTCAGCCCCAGCATTTT. This encodes CAWSPRRGSAQPQHF. This chain links TRBV30 with TRBJ1-5, with D hard to call. This CDR3 region has 15 residues. Germline CDR1 is GTSNPN and CDR2 is SVGIG (reference sequence). Deletions cut 2 bases from V and 6 bases from J, with 17 bases between. The complete variable domain, with remaining parts taken from reference TRBV30 and TRBJ1-5, reads SQTIHQWPATLVQPVGSPLSLECTVEGTSNPNLYWYRQAAGRGLQLLFYSVGIGQISSEVPQNLSASRPQDRQFILSSKKLLLSDSGFYLCAWSPRRGSAQPQHFGDGTRLSIL.

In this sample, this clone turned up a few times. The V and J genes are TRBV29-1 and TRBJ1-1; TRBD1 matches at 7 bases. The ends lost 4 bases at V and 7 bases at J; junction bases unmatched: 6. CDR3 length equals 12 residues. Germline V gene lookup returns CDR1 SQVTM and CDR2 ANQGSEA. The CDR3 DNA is TGCAGCGTTGTAGGGGGCCAAGGTGAAGCTTTCTTT. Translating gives CSVVGGQGEAFF. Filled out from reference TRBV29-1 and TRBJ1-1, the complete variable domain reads SAVISQKPSRDICQRGTSLTIQCQVDSQVTMMFWYRQQPGQSLTLIATANQGSEATYESGFVIDKFPISRPNLTFSTLTVSNMSPEDSSIYLCSVVGGQGEAFFGQGTRLTVV.

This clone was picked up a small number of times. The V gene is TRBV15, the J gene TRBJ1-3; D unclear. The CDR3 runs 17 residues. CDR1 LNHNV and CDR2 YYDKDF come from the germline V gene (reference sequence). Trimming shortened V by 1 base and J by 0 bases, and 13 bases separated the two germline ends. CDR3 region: CATSRALQTSSGNTIYF. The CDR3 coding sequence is TGTGCCACCAGCAGAGCACTCCAAACTAGCTCTGGAAACACCATATATTTT.

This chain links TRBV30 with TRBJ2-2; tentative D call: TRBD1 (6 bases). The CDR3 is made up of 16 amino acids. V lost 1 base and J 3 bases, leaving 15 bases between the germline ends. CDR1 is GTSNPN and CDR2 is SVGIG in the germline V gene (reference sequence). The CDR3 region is CAWSDKEQGDTGELFF. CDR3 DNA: TGTGCCTGGAGTGACAAGGAACAGGGCGACACCGGGGAGCTGTTTTTT.

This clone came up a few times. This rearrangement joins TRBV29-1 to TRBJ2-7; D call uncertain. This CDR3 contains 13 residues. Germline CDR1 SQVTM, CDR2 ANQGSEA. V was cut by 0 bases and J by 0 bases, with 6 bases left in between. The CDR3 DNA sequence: TGCAGCGTTGAAGATACAGACTCCTACGAGCAGTACTTC. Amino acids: CSVEDTDSYEQYF.

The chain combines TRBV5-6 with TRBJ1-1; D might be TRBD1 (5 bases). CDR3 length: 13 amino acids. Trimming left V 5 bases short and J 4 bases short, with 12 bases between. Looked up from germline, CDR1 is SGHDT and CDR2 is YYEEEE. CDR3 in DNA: TGTGCCAGCAGTTCAGGTAGGGGCACTGAAGCTTTCTTT. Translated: CASSSGRGTEAFF.

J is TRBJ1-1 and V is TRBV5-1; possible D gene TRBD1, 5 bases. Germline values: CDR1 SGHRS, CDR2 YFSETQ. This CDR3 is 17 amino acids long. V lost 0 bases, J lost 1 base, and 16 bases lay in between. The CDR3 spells CASSLEGIGDGNTEAFF. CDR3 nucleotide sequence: TGCGCCAGCAGCTTGGAGGGAATCGGGGACGGGAACACTGAAGCTTTCTTT.

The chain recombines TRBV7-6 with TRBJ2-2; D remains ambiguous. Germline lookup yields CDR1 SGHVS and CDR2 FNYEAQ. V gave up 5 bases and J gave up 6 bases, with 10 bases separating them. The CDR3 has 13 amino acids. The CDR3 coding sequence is TGTGCCAGCAGCCCGGTAGCACCCGGGGAGCTGTTTTTT. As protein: CASSPVAPGELFF.

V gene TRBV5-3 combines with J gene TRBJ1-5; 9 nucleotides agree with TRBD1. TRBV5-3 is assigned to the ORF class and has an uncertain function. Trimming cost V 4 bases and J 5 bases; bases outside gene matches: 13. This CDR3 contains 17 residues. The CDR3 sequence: CARSDLGTGRFDQPQHF. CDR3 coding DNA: TGTGCCAGAAGCGATCTCGGGACAGGGAGATTCGATCAGCCCCAGCATTTT.

The CDR3 DNA sequence: TGCAGCGTGCAGGACACCACAGATACGCAGTATTTT. It codes for CSVQDTTDTQYF. The J gene is TRBJ2-3, the V gene TRBV29-1; tentative D call: TRBD1 (5 bases). The CDR3 consists of 12 residues. V was shortened by 6 bases and J by 2 bases, with 9 bases between the two germline ends. CDR1 is SQVTM and CDR2 is ANQGSEA in the germline V gene.

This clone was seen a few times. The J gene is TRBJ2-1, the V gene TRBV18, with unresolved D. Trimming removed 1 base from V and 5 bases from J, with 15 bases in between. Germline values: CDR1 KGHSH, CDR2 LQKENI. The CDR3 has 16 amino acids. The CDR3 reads CASSPQFDQPNNEQFF. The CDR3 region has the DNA TGTGCCAGCTCACCACAGTTTGACCAACCAAACAATGAGCAGTTCTTC.

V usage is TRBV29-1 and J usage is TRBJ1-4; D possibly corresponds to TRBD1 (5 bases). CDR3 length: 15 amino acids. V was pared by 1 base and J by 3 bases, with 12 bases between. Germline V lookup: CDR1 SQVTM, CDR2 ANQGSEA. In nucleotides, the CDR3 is TGCAGCGTTGAAGGCGGAGGGGTACCTAATGAAAAACTGTTTTTT. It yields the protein CSVEGGGVPNEKLFF. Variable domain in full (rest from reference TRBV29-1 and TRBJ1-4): SAVISQKPSRDICQRGTSLTIQCQVDSQVTMMFWYRQQPGQSLTLIATANQGSEATYESGFVIDKFPISRPNLTFSTLTVSNMSPEDSSIYLCSVEGGGVPNEKLFFGSGTQLSVL.

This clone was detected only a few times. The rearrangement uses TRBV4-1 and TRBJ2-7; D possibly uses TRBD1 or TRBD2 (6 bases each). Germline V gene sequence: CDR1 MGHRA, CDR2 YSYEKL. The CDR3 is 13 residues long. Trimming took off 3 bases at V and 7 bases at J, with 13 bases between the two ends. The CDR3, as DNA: TGCGCCAGCAGCCAGACCGGGGGCCTAGAGCAGTACTTC. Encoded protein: CASSQTGGLEQYF.

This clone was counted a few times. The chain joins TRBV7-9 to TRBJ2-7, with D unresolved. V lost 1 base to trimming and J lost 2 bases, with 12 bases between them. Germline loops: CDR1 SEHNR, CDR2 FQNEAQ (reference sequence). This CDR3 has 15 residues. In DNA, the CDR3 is TGTGCCAGCAGCTTAGAGGTGGGGTTGGCCTACGAGCAGTACTTC. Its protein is CASSLEVGLAYEQYF.

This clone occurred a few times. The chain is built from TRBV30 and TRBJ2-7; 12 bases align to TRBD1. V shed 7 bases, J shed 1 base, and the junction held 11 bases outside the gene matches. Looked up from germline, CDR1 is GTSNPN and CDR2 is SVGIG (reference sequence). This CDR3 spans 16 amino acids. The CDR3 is CALRDRGRNSSYEQYF. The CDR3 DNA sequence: TGTGCCTTACGGGACAGGGGGCGAAATTCTTCCTACGAGCAGTACTTC.

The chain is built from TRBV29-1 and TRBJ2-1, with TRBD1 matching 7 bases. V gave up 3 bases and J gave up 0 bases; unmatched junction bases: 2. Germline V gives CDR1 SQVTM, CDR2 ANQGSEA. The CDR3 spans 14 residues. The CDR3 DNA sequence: TGCAGCGTTGAGACAGGGAGCTCCTACAATGAGCAGTTCTTC. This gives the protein CSVETGSSYNEQFF.

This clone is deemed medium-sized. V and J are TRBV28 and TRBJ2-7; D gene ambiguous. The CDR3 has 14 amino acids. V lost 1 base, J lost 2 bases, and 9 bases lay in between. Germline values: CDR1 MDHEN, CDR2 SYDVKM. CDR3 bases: TGTGCCAGCAGTTTATCGGCTAACCCCTACGAGCAGTACTTC. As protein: CASSLSANPYEQYF. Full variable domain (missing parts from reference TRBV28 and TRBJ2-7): DVKVTQSSRYLVKRTGEKVFLECVQDMDHENMFWYRQDPGLGLRLIYFSYDVKMKEKGDIPEGYSVSREKKERFSLILESASTNQTSMYLCASSLSANPYEQYFGPGTRLTVT.

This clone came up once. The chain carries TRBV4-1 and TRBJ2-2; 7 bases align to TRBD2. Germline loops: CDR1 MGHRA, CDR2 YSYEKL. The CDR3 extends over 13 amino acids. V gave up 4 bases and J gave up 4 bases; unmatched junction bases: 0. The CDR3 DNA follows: TGCGCCAGCAGCCGCGGGGGCACCGGGGAGCTGTTTTTT. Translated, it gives CASSRGGTGELFF.

The CDR3 spells CAWSAAQVEQYF. CDR3 DNA sequence: TGTGCCTGGAGTGCCGCACAGGTCGAGCAGTACTTC. The chain has TRBV30 and TRBJ2-7, with TRBD1 as a possible D gene (5 bases). Germline CDR1 is GTSNPN and CDR2 is SVGIG (reference sequence). The CDR3 contains 12 residues. Trimming shortened V by 1 base and J by 6 bases, and 10 bases separated the two germline ends.

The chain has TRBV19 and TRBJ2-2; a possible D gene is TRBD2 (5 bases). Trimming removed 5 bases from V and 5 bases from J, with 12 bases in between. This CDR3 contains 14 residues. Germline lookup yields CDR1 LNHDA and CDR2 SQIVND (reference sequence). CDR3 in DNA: TGTGCCAGTAGTGTACAAGAGGGTACCGGGGAGCTGTTTTTT. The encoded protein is CASSVQEGTGELFF.

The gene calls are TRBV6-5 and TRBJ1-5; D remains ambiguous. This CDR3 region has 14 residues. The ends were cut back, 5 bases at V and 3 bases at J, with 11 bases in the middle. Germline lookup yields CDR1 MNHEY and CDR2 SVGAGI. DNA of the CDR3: TGTGCCAGCAGTCCTGACGGTACCAATCAGCCCCAGCATTTT. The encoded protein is CASSPDGTNQPQHF.

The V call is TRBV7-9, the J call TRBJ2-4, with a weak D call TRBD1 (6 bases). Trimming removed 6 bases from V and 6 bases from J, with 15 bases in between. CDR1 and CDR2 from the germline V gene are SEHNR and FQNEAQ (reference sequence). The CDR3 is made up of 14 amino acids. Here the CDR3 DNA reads TGTGCCAGCAGTCCAAGACAGGCCCCAAACATTCAGTACTTC. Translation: CASSPRQAPNIQYF.